The sequence of this T cell receptor beta chain was determined in a study of identical twins. This clonotype has ten or more counts. Its target is unknown. Study-wide points: Less excess twin sharing appeared in beta out-of-frame sequences. Models predicted too little out-of-frame TCR alpha sharing in monozygotic twins.

Unique molecular identifiers were present on the cDNA, and a universal primer site came from template switching. MiXCR, applied by TCRdb to the 5' RACE reads, yields one record per CDR3 protein. The profile covers 1.5 million to 2 million distinct CDR3 sequences, with roughly a third appearing a single time and more than 0.25% taken by the ten largest. V shed 5 bases and J 4 bases; nucleotides not matched to a gene: 5. This CDR3 comprises 15 residues. Germline assignment: CDR1 MNHNY and CDR2 SVGAGI (reference sequence). The sequencing sample was made of cord blood. The clonotype was recovered from a newborn girl in good health. This rearrangement joins TRBV6-6 to TRBJ1-6; 7 nucleotides match TRBD1. CDR3 residues: CASSRRQGYNSPLHF. CDR3 in DNA: TGTGCCAGCAGTCGCCGACAGGGTTATAATTCACCCCTCCACTTT.